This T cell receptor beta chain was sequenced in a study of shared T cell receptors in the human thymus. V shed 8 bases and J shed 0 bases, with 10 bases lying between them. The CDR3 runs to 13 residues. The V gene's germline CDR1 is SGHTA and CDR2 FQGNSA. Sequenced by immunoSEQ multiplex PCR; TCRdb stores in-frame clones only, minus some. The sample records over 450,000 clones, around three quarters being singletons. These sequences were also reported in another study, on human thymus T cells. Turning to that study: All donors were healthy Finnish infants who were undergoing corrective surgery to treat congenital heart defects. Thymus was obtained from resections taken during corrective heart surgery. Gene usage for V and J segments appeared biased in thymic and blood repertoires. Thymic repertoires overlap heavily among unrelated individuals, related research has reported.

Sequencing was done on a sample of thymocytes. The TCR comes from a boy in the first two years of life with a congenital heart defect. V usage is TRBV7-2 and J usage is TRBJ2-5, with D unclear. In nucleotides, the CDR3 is TGTGCCAGCGGCGGCCAGAACCAAGAGACCCAGTACTTC. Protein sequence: CASGGQNQETQYF.